The rows below give T cell receptor beta chains drawn from one sample of a study of cytomegalovirus exposure and HLA in healthy donors. TCRdb's copy holds only in-frame clones and misses some; the assay was immunoSEQ multiplex PCR. The profile covers over 85,000 clones, with approximately 77% appearing a single time and more than 9.5% taken by the ten largest. Sequencing used PBMCs. These TCRs come from a male donor in good health and CMV-seropositive. The CDR3 runs from the conserved cysteine through the conserved F or W. Fields, in order: V gene, clone size, D gene, J gene, CDR3 protein, CDR3 DNA. D genes are given only for firm matches. Expanded clones are given a class, and other clones once, few, many or no size at all.

TRBV28	.	TRBD1	TRBJ1-1	CASKLPGQGPPNTEAFF	TGTGCCAGCAAACTCCCGGGACAGGGTCCCCCGAACACTGAAGCTTTCTTT
TRBV10-3	.	TRBD1	TRBJ2-7	CAISGSGGYEQYF	TGTGCCATCAGTGGTTCAGGGGGCTACGAGCAGTACTTC
TRBV29-1	few	.	TRBJ1-1	CSVERQLNTEAFF	TGCAGCGTTGAGCGGCAGCTGAACACTGAAGCTTTCTTT
TRBV7-9	.	.	TRBJ2-3	CASSLEPQGSTDTQYF	TGTGCCAGCAGCTTAGAACCCCAGGGGAGCACAGATACGCAGTATTTT
TRBV18	.	TRBD2	TRBJ2-1	CASSPLPWTSGTNNEQFF	TGTGCCAGCTCACCACTTCCCTGGACTAGCGGGACCAACAATGAGCAGTTCTTC
TRBV5-4	.	TRBD2	TRBJ2-3	CASSPGLAGADTQYF	TGTGCCAGCAGCCCGGGACTAGCGGGAGCGGATACGCAGTATTTT
TRBV7-2	.	.	TRBJ2-7	CASSPALTASYEQYF	TGTGCCAGCAGCCCCGCCCTGACAGCCTCCTACGAGCAGTACTTC
TRBV5-4	.	TRBD2	TRBJ2-1	CASSLVTSGSSYNEQFF	TGTGCCAGCAGCTTGGTTACTAGCGGGAGTTCCTACAATGAGCAGTTCTTC
TRBV14	.	.	TRBJ1-2	CASSYQGTYGYTF	TGTGCCAGCAGCTACCAGGGTACCTATGGCTACACCTTC
TRBV5-1	once	TRBD2	TRBJ2-2	CASSLLAGVKNTGELFF	TGCGCCAGCAGCTTACTAGCGGGAGTAAAGAACACCGGGGAGCTGTTTTTT
TRBV4-2	.	.	TRBJ2-7	CASSQVRGLDEQYF	TGTGCCAGCAGCCAAGTGCGGGGGCTAGACGAGCAGTACTTC
TRBV28	.	TRBD2	TRBJ2-6	CASSPGGGRGGANVLTF	TGTGCCAGCAGTCCCGGCGGCGGGAGAGGGGGGGCCAACGTCCTGACTTTC
TRBV19	once	.	TRBJ2-4	CASHAGAIAKNIQYF	TGTGCCAGTCATGCAGGGGCGATAGCCAAAAACATTCAGTACTTC
TRBV5-6	.	.	TRBJ1-4	CASSFGGTNEKLFF	TGTGCCAGCAGCTTCGGAGGAACTAATGAAAAACTGTTTTTT
TRBV2	.	TRBD2	TRBJ2-5	CASIGGGAETQYF	TGTGCCAGCATCGGCGGGGGAGCAGAGACCCAGTACTTC
TRBV7-2	.	TRBD2	TRBJ2-1	CASSSQAQRGDEQFF	TGTGCCAGCAGCTCACAGGCCCAGCGGGGTGATGAGCAGTTCTTC
TRBV7-2	.	.	TRBJ2-3	CASSFDRGTDTQYF	TGTGCCAGCAGCTTTGACAGAGGCACAGATACGCAGTATTTT
TRBV5-1	few	.	TRBJ2-7	CASRAGSSYEQYF	TGCGCCAGCAGGGCAGGGTCCTCTTACGAGCAGTACTTC
TRBV28	once	TRBD2	TRBJ2-2	CASSTLGGSEELFF	TGTGCCAGCAGTACCTTGGGCGGGAGCGAGGAGCTGTTTTTT
TRBV6-1	.	.	TRBJ2-6	CASRGLYSGANGLTF	TGTGCCAGCAGGGGACTCTACTCTGGGGCCAACGGCCTGACTTTC
TRBV12-5	.	TRBD2	TRBJ2-1	CASGLGLAGADEQFF	TGTGCTAGTGGTTTGGGCCTAGCGGGAGCAGATGAGCAGTTCTTC
TRBV19	few	TRBD2	TRBJ2-1	CASSIPGLGHNEQFF	TGTGCCAGTAGTATCCCGGGACTAGGACACAATGAGCAGTTCTTC
TRBV5-6	.	.	TRBJ2-7	CASSLQRTYEQYF	TGTGCCAGCAGCTTGCAGCGCACCTACGAGCAGTACTTC
TRBV6-5	.	TRBD1	TRBJ1-1	CASIRGSLDTEAFF	TGTGCCAGCATCAGGGGGAGTCTGGACACTGAAGCTTTCTTT
TRBV19	.	.	TRBJ1-1	CASILSGNTEAFF	TGTGCCAGTATTTTATCCGGGAACACTGAAGCTTTCTTT
TRBV6-5	.	TRBD1	TRBJ1-3	CASSYQTGMGNTIYF	TGTGCCAGCAGTTATCAGACAGGGATGGGAAACACCATATATTTT
TRBV7-7	few	.	TRBJ2-1	CASSLSQNNEQFF	TGTGCTAGCAGCTTAAGTCAGAACAATGAGCAGTTCTTC
TRBV9	.	.	TRBJ2-1	CASSVVDYYSNEQFF	TGTGCCAGCAGCGTAGTAGACTATTATTCAAATGAGCAGTTCTTC
TRBV6-1	.	TRBD2	TRBJ2-2	CASSASGITGELFF	TGTGCCAGCAGTGCCAGCGGGATCACCGGGGAGCTGTTTTTT
TRBV27	few	TRBD2	TRBJ2-7	CASKLAGGLLSYEQYF	TGTGCCAGCAAACTAGCGGGAGGGCTACTCTCCTACGAGCAGTACTTC